A single sample gave rise to the 2 T cell receptor beta chains below, sequenced in a study of a mutant IDH1 vaccine in newly diagnosed glioma. Their cognate antigens are unknown. As to time point: week 5, during vaccination. What each vaccine dose contained was 300 ug of mutant IDH1 20-mer peptide, accompanied by topical imiquimod. Some clones are missing from TCRdb's copy, which holds only in-frame ones; the method was immunoSEQ multiplex PCR. The data hold nearly 55,000 clones, with about 80% observed a single time. The material sequenced was PBMCs, taken from a glioma patient whose treatment included an IDH1 peptide vaccine. Source of these receptors: a man younger than 40 with glioma.

The rearrangement links TRBV6-6 to TRBJ1-5; D not resolved. In germline, CDR1 is MNHNY, CDR2 SVGAGI (reference sequence). V lost 2 bases to trimming and J lost 7 bases, with 15 bases between them. The CDR3 length is 15 residues. The CDR3 DNA sequence: TGTGCCAGCAGTTACCCCATGTCGGGAGGGCAGCCCCAGCATTTT. Residues: CASSYPMSGGQPQHF.

This chain joins TRBV7-9 and TRBJ1-2; no reliable D call. V lost 2 bases and J 2 bases, leaving 12 bases between the germline ends. The length of the CDR3 is 15 residues. Germline loops: CDR1 SEHNR, CDR2 FQNEAQ (reference sequence). Here the CDR3 reads CASSLNEGLNYGYTF. CDR3 nucleotide sequence: TGTGCCAGCAGCTTAAATGAGGGCTTGAACTATGGCTACACCTTC.